This T cell receptor beta chain was observed in a study of shared clonotypes between healthy human individuals. Using immunoSEQ multiplex PCR, the repertoire was profiled, and TCRdb retains in-frame clones only, with some absent. Of roughly 1,000,000 clones detected, approximately 78% appear once; the ten largest clones hold more than 0.5%. Study-level results: Clonotypes that were shared across a handful of donors made up roughly 5.2% of naive CD4 clonotypes. Depth of sequencing was expected to influence donor clonotype sharing.

Details on this clone: The antigen is unknown.

This sequence originates from a man aged 18 to 29 in good health. Some clones in this sample may be carry-over from other donors' samples. Sequenced material: memory CD4+ T cells from PBMCs. As for subset: CD45RA-negative fraction.

The DNA for the CDR3 is TGTGCCAGCAGCCCGCAACTAGCGGGAAATTCGGATACGCAGTATTTT. Protein sequence: CASSPQLAGNSDTQYF. This chain links TRBV11-2 with TRBJ2-3; 10 nucleotides agree with TRBD2. The CDR3 loop spans 16 amino acids. Germline lookup yields CDR1 SGHAT and CDR2 FQNNGV. V lost 5 bases, J lost 6 bases, and 11 bases stayed unmatched.